This T cell receptor beta chain was documented in a study of T cells in Graves' hyperthyroidism and ophthalmopathy. The study, taken as a whole, reports: Blood also carried most thyroid clonotypes expanded above 0.001. Ophthalmopathy was identified by the model a median around 6 months ahead of onset.

V lost 1 base and J 6 bases, leaving 6 bases between the germline ends. Germline CDR1 is MGHRA and CDR2 is YSYEKL. The CDR3 is 12 amino acids. Amplified TCR beta CDR3 regions derived from RNA transcripts. In the first-round RT-PCR of the TCR CDR3, the HTBI primer set was used. Via MiXCR, TCRdb re-called the multiplex PCR reads, giving one row per CDR3 protein. This table holds approximately 510,000 distinct CDR3 sequences, 40% to 55% found once. In its sample, this clonotype was seen many times. Its cognate antigen is unknown. This chain joins TRBV4-1 and TRBJ1-1; D gene uncertain. The TCR comes from an adult woman with Graves' disease, either hyperthyroidism or ophthalmopathy (not recorded which). Sequencing input: peripheral blood or thyroid tissue (not recorded which). CDR3 amino acids: CASSQVRAEAFF. The CDR3 nucleotides read TGCGCCAGCAGCCAAGTCCGGGCTGAAGCTTTCTTT.